This TCR beta chain was captured in a study of T-cell reconstitution after alpha-beta-depleted transplantation in children. Germline V gene sequence: CDR1 DFQATT, CDR2 SNEGSKA (reference sequence). CDR3 size: 14 residues. The J segment lost 4 bases and the V segment lost 5 bases, leaving 9 bases of the junction unmatched. Researchers prepared the TCRbeta library using unique molecular identifiers, the study reports. Each CDR3 protein is one row after TCRdb ran MiXCR on the PCR reads. The repertoire holds over 100,000 distinct CDR3 sequences, with under 13% as singletons. This clonotype was counted many times. Its antigen remains unknown. Study outcomes and limitations: Reportedly, alpha-beta T cells present about two months post-transplant originated from several hundred expanded clones of graft origin. T-cell counts and diversity were attributed mostly to newly produced T cells one year after transplant.

The sequence was collected from a boy aged 2 to 9 with acute lymphoblastic leukemia, due to receive a stem cell transplant. The chain employs TRBV20-1 and TRBJ2-5, with TRBD2 matching 8 bases. Here the sequenced sample was PBMCs, taken before TCRalphabeta/CD19-depleted stem cell transplant. CDR3 in amino acids: CSAQLAAGGETQYF. The CDR3 DNA is TGCAGTGCTCAACTAGCGGCGGGGGGAGAGACCCAGTACTTC.